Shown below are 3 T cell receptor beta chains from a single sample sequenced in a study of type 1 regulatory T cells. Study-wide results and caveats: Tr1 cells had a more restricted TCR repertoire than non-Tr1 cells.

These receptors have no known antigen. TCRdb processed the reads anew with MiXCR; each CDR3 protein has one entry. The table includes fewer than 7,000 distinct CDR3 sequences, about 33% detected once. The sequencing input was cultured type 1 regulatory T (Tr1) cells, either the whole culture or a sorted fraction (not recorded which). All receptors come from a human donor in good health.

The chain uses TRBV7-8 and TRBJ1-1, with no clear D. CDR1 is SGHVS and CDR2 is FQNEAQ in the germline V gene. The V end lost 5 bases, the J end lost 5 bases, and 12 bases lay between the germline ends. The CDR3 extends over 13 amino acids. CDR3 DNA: TGTGCCAGCAGCCTATCTGGAGAGACTGAAGCTTTCTTT. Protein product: CASSLSGETEAFF.

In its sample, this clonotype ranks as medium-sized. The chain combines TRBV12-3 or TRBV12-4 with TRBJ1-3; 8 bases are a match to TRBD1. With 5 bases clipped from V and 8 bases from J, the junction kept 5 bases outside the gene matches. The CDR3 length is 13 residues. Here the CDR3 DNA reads TGTGCCAGCAGTCTGGGACAGGTAGACACCATATATTTT. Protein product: CASSLGQVDTIYF.

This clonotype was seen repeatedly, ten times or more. CDR3 nucleotide sequence: TGTGCCAGCCGGTCCCCAGGAGGGAGCACCGGGGAGCTGTTTTTT. It yields the protein CASRSPGGSTGELFF. This chain uses TRBV3-1 with TRBJ2-2, with a tentative D call TRBD2 (6 bases). CDR3 length equals 15 residues. The V gene lost 8 bases and the J gene lost 4 bases, with 17 bases spanning the gap. The germline V gene encodes CDR1 LGHDT and CDR2 YNNKEL (reference sequence).